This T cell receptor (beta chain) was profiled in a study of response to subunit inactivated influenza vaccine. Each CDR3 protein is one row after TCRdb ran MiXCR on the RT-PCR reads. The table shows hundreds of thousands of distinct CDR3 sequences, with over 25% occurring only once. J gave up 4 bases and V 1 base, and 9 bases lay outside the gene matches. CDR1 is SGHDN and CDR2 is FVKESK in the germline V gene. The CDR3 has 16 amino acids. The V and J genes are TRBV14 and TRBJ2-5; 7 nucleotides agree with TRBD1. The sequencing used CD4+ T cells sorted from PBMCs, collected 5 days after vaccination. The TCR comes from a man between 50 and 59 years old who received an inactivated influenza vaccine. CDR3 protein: CASSQGLRTGGETQYF. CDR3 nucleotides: TGTGCCAGCAGCCAAGGACTAAGGACAGGTGGAGAGACCCAGTACTTC. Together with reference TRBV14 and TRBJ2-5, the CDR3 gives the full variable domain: EAGVTQFPSHSVIEKGQTVTLRCDPISGHDNLYWYRRVMGKEIKFLLHFVKESKQDESGMPNNRFLAERTGGTYSTLKVQPAELEDSGVYFCASSQGLRTGGETQYFGPGTRLLVL.